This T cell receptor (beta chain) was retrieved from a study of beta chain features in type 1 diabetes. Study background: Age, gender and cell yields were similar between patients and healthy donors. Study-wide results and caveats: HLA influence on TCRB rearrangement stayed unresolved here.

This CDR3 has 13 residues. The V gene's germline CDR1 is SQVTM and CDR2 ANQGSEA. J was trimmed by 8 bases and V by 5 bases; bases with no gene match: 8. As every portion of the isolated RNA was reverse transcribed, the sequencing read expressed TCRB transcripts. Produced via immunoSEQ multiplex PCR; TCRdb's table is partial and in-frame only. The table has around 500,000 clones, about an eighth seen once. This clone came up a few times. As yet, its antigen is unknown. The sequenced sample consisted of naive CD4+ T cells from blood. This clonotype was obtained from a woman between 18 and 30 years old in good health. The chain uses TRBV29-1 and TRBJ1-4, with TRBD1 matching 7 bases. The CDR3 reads CSVLRGRGEKLFF. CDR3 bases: TGCAGCGTTTTAAGGGGGCGCGGAGAAAAACTGTTTTTT. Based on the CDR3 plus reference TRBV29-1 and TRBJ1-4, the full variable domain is SAVISQKPSRDICQRGTSLTIQCQVDSQVTMMFWYRQQPGQSLTLIATANQGSEATYESGFVIDKFPISRPNLTFSTLTVSNMSPEDSSIYLCSVLRGRGEKLFFGSGTQLSVL.